This T cell receptor beta chain was recorded in a study of blood T cell repertoires in COVID-19. On the study more broadly: Nucleic acid was either cDNA or gDNA, and it came from T cells, B-cell-depleted T cells, or PBMCs.

The CDR3 totals 16 residues. J was trimmed by 4 bases and V by 3 bases; bases with no gene match: 11. Looked up from germline, CDR1 is KGHSH and CDR2 is LQKENI. This clone occurred once. In the authors' methods: Amplification of reference gene primers provided the estimated nucleated cell counts. Profiling relied on immunoSEQ multiplex PCR, and the TCRdb table lists in-frame clones only, not all of them. The V and J calls and clone size were taken over from that table, and D and trimming were inferred from the DNA. The profile shows approximately 70,000 clones, approximately 90% of them singletons. The rearrangement links TRBV18 to TRBJ1-2, with TRBD1 matching over 7 bases. This clonotype was obtained from a woman aged 55-75 years with active COVID-19. Sequencing used peripheral blood. The CDR3 region is CASSPLDRASSYGYTF. Written as DNA, the CDR3 is TGTGCCAGCTCACCGCTTGACAGGGCCAGCAGCTATGGCTACACCTTC.